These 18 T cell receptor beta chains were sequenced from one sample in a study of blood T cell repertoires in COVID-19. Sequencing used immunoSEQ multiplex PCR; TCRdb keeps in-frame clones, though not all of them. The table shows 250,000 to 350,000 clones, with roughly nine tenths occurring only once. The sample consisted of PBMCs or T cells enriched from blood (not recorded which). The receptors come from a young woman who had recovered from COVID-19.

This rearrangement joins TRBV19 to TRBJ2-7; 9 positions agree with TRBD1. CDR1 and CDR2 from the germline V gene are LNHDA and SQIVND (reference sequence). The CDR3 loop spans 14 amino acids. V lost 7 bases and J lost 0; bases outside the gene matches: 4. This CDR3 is CASKPGQGSYEQYF. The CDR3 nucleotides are TGTGCCAGTAAACCGGGACAGGGCTCCTACGAGCAGTACTTC. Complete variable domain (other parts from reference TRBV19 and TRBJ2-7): DGGITQSPKYLFRKEGQNVTLSCEQNLNHDAMYWYRQDPGQGLRLIYYSQIVNDFQKGDIAEGYSVSREKKESFPLTVTSAQKNPTAFYLCASKPGQGSYEQYFGPGTRLTVT.

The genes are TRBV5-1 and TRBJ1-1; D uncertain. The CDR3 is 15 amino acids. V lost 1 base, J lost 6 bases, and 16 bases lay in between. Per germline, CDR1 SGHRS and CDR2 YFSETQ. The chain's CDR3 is CASSLIGGGGAEAFF. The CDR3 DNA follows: TGCGCCAGCAGCTTGATCGGCGGCGGAGGAGCTGAAGCTTTCTTT.

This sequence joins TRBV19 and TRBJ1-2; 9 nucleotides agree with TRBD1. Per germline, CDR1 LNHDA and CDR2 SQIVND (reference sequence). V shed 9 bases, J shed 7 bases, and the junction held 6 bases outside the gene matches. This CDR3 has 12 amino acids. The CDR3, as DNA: TGTGCCAGCCGGACAGGGGTAGGTGGCTACACCTTC. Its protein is CASRTGVGGYTF.

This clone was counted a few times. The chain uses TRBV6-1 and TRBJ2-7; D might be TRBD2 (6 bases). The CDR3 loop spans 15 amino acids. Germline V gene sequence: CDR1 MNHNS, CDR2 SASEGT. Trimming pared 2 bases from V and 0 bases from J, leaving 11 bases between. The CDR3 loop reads CASSEMAGSSYEQYF. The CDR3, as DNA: TGTGCCAGCAGTGAAATGGCGGGGAGCTCCTACGAGCAGTACTTC.

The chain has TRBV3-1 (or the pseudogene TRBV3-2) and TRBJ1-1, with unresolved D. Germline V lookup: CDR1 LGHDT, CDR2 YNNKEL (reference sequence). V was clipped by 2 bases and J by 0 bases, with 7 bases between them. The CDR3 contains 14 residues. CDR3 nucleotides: TGTGCCAGCAGCCAACAGGCCATGAACACTGAAGCTTTCTTT. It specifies CASSQQAMNTEAFF.

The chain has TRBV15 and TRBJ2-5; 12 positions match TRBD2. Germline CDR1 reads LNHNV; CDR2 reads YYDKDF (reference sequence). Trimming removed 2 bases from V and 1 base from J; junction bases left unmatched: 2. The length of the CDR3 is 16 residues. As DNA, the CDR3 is TGTGCCACCAGCAGAATGACTAGCGGGGGCCAAGAGACCCAGTACTTC. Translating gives CATSRMTSGGQETQYF.

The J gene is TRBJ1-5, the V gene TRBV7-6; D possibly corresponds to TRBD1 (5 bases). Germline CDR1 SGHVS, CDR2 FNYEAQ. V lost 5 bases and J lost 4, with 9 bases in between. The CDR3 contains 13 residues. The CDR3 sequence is CASSARGNQPQHF. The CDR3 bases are TGTGCCAGCAGCGCCCGGGGGAATCAGCCCCAGCATTTT.

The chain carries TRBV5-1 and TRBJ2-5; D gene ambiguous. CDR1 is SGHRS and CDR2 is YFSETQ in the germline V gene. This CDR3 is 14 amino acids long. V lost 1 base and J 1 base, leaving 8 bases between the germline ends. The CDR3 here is CASSLTTFQETQYF. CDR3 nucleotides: TGCGCCAGCAGCTTGACTACCTTCCAAGAGACCCAGTACTTC.

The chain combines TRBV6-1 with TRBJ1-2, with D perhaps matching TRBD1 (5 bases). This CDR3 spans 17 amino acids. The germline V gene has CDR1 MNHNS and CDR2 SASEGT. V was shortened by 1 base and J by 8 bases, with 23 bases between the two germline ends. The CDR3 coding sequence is TGTGCCAGCAGTGAAGAGGGACTGGGAGGACTTTGGAGGGGCTACACCTTC. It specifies CASSEEGLGGLWRGYTF.

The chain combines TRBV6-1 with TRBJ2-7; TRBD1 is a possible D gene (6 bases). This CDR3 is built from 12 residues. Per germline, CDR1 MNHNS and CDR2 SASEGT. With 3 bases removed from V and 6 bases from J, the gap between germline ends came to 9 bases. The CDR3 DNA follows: TGTGCCAGCAGTGACAGGGGATCCGAGCAGTACTTC. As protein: CASSDRGSEQYF.

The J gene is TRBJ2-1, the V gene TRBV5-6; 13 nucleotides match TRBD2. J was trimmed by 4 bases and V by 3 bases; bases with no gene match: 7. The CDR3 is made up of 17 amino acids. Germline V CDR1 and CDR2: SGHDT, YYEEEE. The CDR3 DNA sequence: TGTGCCAGCAGCTCCGGGACTAGCGGGGACCTTTACAATGAGCAGTTCTTC. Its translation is CASSSGTSGDLYNEQFF.

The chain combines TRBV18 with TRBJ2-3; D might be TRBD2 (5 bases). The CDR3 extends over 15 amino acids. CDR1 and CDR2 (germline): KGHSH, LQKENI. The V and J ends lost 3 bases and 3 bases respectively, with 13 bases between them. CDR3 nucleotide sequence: TGTGCCAGCTCACCGCGGGCCAGCTTGACAGATACGCAGTATTTT. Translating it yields CASSPRASLTDTQYF.

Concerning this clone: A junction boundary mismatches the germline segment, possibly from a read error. The CDR3 is CATSPGGLWDIQYF. DNA of the CDR3: TGCGCCACCAGCCCGGGGGGGCTTTGGGACATTCAGTACTTC. The V gene is TRBV4-1, the J gene TRBJ2-4, with 8 bases that match TRBD2. The CDR3 is 14 amino acids. Germline V gene data show CDR1 as MGHRA and CDR2 as YSYEKL.

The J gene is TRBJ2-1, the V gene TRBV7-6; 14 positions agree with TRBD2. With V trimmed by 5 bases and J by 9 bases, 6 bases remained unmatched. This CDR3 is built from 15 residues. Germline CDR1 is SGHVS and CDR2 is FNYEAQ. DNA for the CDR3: TGTGCCAGCAGCGCGAGACTAGCGGGGGGGCCTGAGCAGTTCTTC. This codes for CASSARLAGGPEQFF.

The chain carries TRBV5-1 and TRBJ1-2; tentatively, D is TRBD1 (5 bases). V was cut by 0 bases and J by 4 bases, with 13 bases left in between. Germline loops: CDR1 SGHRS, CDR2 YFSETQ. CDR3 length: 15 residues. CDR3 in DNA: TGCGCCAGCAGCTTGGCCGGGGGGGTCGGCTATGGCTACACCTTC. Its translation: CASSLAGGVGYGYTF.

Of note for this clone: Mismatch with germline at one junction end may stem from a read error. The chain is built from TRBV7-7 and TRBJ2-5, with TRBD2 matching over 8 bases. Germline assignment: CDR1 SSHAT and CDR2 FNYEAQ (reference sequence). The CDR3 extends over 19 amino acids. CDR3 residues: CASSLNLGVPGGRQETQYF. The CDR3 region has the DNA TGTGCTAGCAGCTTGAACTTGGGGGTCCCGGGGGGGCGGCAAGAGACCCAGTACTTC.

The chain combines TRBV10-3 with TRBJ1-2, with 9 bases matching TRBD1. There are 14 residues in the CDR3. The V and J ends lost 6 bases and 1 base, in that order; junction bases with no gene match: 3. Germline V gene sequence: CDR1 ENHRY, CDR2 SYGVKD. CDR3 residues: CAISRQGDNYGYTF. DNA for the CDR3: TGTGCCATCAGCCGACAGGGGGATAACTATGGCTACACCTTC.

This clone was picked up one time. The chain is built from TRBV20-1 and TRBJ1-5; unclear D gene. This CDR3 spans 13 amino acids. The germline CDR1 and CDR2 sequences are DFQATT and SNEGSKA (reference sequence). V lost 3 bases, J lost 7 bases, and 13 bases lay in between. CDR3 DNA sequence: TGCAGTGCTAGTACGGGAGTCAGACAGCCCCAGCATTTT. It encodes CSASTGVRQPQHF.